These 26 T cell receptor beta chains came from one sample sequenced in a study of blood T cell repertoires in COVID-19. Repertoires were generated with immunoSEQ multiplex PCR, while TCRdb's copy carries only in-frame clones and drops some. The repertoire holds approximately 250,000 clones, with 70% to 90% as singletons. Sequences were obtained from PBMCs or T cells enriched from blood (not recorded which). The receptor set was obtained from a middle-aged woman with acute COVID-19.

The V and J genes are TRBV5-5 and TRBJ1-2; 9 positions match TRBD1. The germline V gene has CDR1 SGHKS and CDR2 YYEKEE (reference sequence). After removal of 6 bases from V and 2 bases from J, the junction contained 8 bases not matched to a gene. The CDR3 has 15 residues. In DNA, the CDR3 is TGTGCCAGCAACTCGCCGGGACAGGGAAACTATGGCTACACCTTC. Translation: CASNSPGQGNYGYTF. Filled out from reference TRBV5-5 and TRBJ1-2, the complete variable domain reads DAGVTQSPTHLIKTRGQQVTLRCSPISGHKSVSWYQQVLGQGPQFIFQYYEKEERGRGNFPDRFSARQFPNYSSELNVNALLLGDSALYLCASNSPGQGNYGYTFGSGTRLTVV.

This chain's CDR3 is CASSLEGLAGGEEQFF. CDR3 sequence (DNA): TGTGCCAGCAGCTTGGAGGGACTAGCGGGAGGAGAGGAGCAGTTCTTC. The J gene is TRBJ2-1, the V gene TRBV5-4; 15 nucleotides match TRBD2. J gave up 10 bases and V 0 bases, and 5 bases lay outside the gene matches. The CDR3 is made up of 16 amino acids. The germline V gene encodes CDR1 SGHNT and CDR2 YYREEE (reference sequence).

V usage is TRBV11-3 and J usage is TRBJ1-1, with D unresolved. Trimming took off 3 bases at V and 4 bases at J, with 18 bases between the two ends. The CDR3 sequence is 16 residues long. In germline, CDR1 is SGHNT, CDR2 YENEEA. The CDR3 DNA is TGTGCCAGCAGCTTCCAGACGGGAGGTTTGTTCACTGAAGCTTTCTTT. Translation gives CASSFQTGGLFTEAFF.

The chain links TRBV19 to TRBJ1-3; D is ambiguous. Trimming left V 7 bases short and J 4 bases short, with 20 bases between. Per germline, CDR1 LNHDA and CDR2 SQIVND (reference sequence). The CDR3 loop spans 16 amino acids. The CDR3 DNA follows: TGTGCCAGTACCTCTTTGTCAGATGGGCGAGGAAACACCATATATTTT. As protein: CASTSLSDGRGNTIYF.

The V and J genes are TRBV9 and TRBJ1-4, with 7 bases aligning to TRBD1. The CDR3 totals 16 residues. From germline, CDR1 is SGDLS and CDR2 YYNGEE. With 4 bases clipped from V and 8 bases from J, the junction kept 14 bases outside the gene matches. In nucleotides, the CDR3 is TGTGCCAGCAGCTCTCCCCTCGCCACAGGGGCAGAAAAACTGTTTTTT. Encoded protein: CASSSPLATGAEKLFF.

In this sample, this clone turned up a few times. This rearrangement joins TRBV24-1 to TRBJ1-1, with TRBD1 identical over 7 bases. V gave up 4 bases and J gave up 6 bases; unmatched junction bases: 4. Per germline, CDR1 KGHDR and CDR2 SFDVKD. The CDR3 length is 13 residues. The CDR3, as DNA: TGTGCCACCAGTGAGGGACAGTTTTCTGAAGCTTTCTTT. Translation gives CATSEGQFSEAFF.

CDR3 protein: CASSQSGKGRHLEGYTF. The CDR3 DNA sequence: TGCGCCAGCAGTCAATCAGGTAAAGGCAGGCACCTGGAAGGCTACACCTTC. The chain combines TRBV23-1 with TRBJ1-2; no firm D call. TRBV23-1 is known as an ORF, though its function is uncertain. This CDR3 is built from 17 residues. V was trimmed by 0 bases and J by 8 bases, leaving 22 bases between them.

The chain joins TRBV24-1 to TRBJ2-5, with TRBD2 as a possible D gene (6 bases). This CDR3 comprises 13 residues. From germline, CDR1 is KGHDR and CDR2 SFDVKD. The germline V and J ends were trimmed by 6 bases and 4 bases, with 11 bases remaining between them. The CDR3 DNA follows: TGTGCCACCAGTCCGGGAGTCAGAGAGACCCAGTACTTC. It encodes CATSPGVRETQYF.

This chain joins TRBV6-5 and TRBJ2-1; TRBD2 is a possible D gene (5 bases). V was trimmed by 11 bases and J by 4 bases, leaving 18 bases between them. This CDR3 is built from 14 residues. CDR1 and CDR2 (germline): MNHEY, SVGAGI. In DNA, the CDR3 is TGTGCCTCGCGGGCCCAAAGTCCATACAATGAGCAGTTCTTC. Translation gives CASRAQSPYNEQFF.

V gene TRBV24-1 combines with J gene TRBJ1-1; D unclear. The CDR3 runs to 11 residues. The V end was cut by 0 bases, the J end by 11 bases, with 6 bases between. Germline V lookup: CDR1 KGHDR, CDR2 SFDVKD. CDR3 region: CATSDLSRAFF. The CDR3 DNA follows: TGTGCCACCAGTGATTTGTCGAGGGCTTTCTTT.

CDR3: CASSLAGQGSGNTIYF. Here the CDR3 DNA reads TGTGCCAGCAGTTTAGCGGGACAGGGTTCTGGAAACACCATATATTTT. V usage is TRBV28 and J usage is TRBJ1-3; TRBD1 agrees at 9 bases. V was pared by 2 bases and J by 1 base, with 3 bases of the junction left unmatched. There are 16 residues in the CDR3. Germline CDR1 is MDHEN and CDR2 is SYDVKM.

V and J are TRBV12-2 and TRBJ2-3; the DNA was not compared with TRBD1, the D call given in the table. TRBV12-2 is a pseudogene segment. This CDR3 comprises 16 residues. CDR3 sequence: CASRLDRDSCTDTQYF. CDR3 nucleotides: TGTGCAAGTCGCTTAGATAGGGACAGCTGCACAGATACGCAGTATTTT.

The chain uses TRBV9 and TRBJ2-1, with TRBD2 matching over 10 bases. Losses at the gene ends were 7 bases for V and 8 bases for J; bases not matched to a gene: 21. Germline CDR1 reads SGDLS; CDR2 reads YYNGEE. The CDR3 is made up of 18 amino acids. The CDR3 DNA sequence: TGTGCCAGCGGTTGGGGGAAAGCGGGAGGGTCTCCCAGGGATGAGCAGTTCTTC. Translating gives CASGWGKAGGSPRDEQFF.

CDR3 nucleotide sequence: TGTGGTCCGAGCGGAGATAGCACAGATACGCAGTATTTT. Protein product: CGPSGDSTDTQYF. This chain uses TRBV2 with TRBJ2-3; D perhaps matches TRBD2 (5 bases). Germline V gene data show CDR1 as SNHLY and CDR2 as FYNNEI. CDR3 length: 13 residues.

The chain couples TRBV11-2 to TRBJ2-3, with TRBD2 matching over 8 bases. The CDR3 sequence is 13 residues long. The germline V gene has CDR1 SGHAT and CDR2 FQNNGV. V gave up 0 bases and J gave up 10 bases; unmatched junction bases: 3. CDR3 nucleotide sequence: TGTGCCAGCAGCTTAGAAGACGGGAGGGCGCAGTATTTT. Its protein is CASSLEDGRAQYF.

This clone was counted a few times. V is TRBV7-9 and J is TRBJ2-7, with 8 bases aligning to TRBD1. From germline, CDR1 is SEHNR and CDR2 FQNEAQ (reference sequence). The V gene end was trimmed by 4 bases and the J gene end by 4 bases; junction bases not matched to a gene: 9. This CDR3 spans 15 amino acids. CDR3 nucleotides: TGTGCCAGCAGCTCCAACCGGGACAGGTTGTACGAGCAGTACTTC. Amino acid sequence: CASSSNRDRLYEQYF.

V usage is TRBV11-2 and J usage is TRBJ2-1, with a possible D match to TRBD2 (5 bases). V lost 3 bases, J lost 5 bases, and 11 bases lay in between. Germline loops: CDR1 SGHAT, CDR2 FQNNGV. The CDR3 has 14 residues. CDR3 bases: TGTGCCAGCAGCTTCACGAGGGCAGACAATGAGCAGTTCTTC. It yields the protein CASSFTRADNEQFF.

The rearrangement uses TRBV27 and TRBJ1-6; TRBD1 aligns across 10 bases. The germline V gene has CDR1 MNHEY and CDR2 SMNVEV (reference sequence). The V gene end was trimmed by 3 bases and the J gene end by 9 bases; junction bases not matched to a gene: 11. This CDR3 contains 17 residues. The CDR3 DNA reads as TGTGCCAGCAGTTTGACTACCGGGACAGGGGCGGGTTCACCCCTCCACTTT. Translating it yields CASSLTTGTGAGSPLHF.

CDR3 bases: TGTGCCAGCAGCCTTCAACCAGACTATGGCTACACCTTC. Protein sequence: CASSLQPDYGYTF. The chain employs TRBV3-1 (or the pseudogene TRBV3-2) and TRBJ1-2, with D hard to call. This CDR3 spans 13 amino acids. Germline values: CDR1 LGHDT, CDR2 YNNKEL (reference sequence). Trimming removed 4 bases from V and 3 bases from J, with 9 bases in between.

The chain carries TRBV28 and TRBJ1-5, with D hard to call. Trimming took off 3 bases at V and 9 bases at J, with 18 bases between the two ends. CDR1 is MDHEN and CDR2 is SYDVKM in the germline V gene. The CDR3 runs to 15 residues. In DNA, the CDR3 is TGTGCCAGCAGTTTGGACTCCTTACAAGTCCGGCCCCAGCATTTT. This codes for CASSLDSLQVRPQHF.

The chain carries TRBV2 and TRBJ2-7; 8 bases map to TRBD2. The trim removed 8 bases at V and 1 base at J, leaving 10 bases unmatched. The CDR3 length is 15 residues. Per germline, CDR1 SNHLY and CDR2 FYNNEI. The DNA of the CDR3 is TGTGCCAGCGAAGCGGGAGTCGGATTTTCCTACGAGCAGTACGTC. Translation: CASEAGVGFSYEQYV.

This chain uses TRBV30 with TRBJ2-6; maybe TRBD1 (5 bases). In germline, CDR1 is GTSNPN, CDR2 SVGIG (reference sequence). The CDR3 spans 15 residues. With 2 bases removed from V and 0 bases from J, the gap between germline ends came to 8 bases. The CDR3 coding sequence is TGTGCCTGGAGTTGGGGCAGCTCTGGGGCCAACGTCCTGACTTTC. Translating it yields CAWSWGSSGANVLTF.

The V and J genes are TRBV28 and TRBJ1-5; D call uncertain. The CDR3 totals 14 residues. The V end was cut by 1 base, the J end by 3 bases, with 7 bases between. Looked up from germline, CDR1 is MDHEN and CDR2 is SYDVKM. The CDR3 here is CASSLFRFNQPQHF. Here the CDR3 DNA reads TGTGCCAGCAGTTTATTTCGGTTCAATCAGCCCCAGCATTTT.

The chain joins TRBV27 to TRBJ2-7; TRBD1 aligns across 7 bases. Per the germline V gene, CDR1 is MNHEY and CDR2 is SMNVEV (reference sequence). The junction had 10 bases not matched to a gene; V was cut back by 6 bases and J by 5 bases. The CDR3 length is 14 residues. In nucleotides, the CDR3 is TGTGCCAGCAGCCGGACAGGTAGGGTCAACGAGCAGTACGTC. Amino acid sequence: CASSRTGRVNEQYV.

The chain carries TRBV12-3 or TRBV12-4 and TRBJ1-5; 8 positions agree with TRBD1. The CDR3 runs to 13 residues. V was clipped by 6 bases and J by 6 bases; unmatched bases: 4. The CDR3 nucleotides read TGTGCCAGCAGCGGACAGGGCGGTCAGCCCCAGCATTTT. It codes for CASSGQGGQPQHF.

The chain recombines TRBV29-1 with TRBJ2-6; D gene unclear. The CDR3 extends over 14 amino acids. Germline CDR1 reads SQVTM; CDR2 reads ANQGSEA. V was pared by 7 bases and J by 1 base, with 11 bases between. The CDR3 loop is CSAVHGSGANVLTF. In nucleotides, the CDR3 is TGCAGCGCCGTCCACGGGTCTGGGGCCAACGTCCTGACTTTC.